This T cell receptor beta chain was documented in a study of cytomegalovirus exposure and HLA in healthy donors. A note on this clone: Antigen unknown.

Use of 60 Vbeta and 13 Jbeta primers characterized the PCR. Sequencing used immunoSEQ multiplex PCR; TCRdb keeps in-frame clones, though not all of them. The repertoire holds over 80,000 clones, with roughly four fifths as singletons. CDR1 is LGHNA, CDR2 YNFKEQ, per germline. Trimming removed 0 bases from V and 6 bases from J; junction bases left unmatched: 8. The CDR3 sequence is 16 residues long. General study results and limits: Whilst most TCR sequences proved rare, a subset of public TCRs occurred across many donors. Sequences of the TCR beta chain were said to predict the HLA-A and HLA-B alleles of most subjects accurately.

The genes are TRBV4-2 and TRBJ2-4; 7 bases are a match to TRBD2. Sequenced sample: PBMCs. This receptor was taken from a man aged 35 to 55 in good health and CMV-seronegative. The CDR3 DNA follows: TGTGCCAGCAGCCAAGATGCGTCGGGGGGTGGAAACATTCAGTACTTC. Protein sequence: CASSQDASGGGNIQYF.